The rows below give T cell receptor beta chains drawn from one sample of a study of cytomegalovirus exposure and HLA in healthy donors. Sequencing used immunoSEQ multiplex PCR; TCRdb keeps in-frame clones, though not all of them. The sample holds fewer than 200,000 clones, more than 80% seen once. The sample taken for sequencing was PBMCs. These receptors all come from a woman aged 50 to 65 in good health and CMV-seronegative. CDR3s include the opening cysteine and the closing phenylalanine or tryptophan. The D gene is left open where the match is weak. Some rows have no size entry. The others give once, few or many, or a class for an expanded clone.

CDR3 DNA	CDR3 protein	J gene	clone size	CDR3 length	V gene	D gene
TGTGCCAGCAGGGGGGGGCAGGGTGGTAACTATGGCTACACCTTC	CASRGGQGGNYGYTF	TRBJ1-2	few	15	TRBV6-5	-
TGTGCCAGCAGTCCCGGGACAGTACAAGAGACCCAGTACTTC	CASSPGTVQETQYF	TRBJ2-5	-	14	TRBV28	TRBD1
TGTGCCAGCATTAGTCCCACAGATACGCAGTATTTT	CASISPTDTQYF	TRBJ2-3	-	12	TRBV6-5	-
TGTGCCATCAGCCGAGGGGGGGAAGAAGATACGCAGTATTTT	CAISRGGEEDTQYF	TRBJ2-3	few	14	TRBV10-3	-
TGTGCCAGCAGCAGGCCTCGACTAGCGGACCAAGAGACCCAGTACTTC	CASSRPRLADQETQYF	TRBJ2-5	-	16	TRBV7-2	TRBD2
TGTGCCAGCAGCCCCGGGACTGCAGCTTTCCACGAGCAGTACTTC	CASSPGTAAFHEQYF	TRBJ2-7	-	15	TRBV9	-
TGCGCCAGCAGCCCATCACAGGGGACCTATGGCTACACCTTC	CASSPSQGTYGYTF	TRBJ1-2	-	14	TRBV5-1	TRBD1
TGTGCCAGTAAAGGTAGCGGGAGGGCCTTATTC	CASKGSGRALF	TRBJ2-7	-	11	TRBV19	TRBD2
TGTGCCAGCACCTCAGGGGACAGGGCCTGGGATACGCAGTATTTT	CASTSGDRAWDTQYF	TRBJ2-3	few	15	TRBV6-6	TRBD1
TGTGCCAGAAGTCGCCGTTGGGCGCGCAATCAGCCCCAGCATTTT	CARSRRWARNQPQHF	TRBJ1-5	-	15	TRBV5-3	-
TGTGCCAGCAGCCGTACTCCGTCTGGAAACACCATATATTTT	CASSRTPSGNTIYF	TRBJ1-3	-	14	TRBV7-2	-
TGTGCCAGCAGCCCTCGACTGGGGCTAGCCAAAAACATTCAGTACTTC	CASSPRLGLAKNIQYF	TRBJ2-4	-	16	TRBV14	-
TGTGCCAGCAGTTTAGGAGGGGCGCGAGGAAACACCATATATTTT	CASSLGGARGNTIYF	TRBJ1-3	-	15	TRBV28	-
TGTGCCAGCAGCTTGGATCTAGCGGGAGTCGCAGATACGCAGTATTTT	CASSLDLAGVADTQYF	TRBJ2-3	few	16	TRBV5-4	TRBD2
TGCGCCAGCAGCCTTGAGGAGGGGGCAGAGCAGCCCCAGCATTTT	CASSLEEGAEQPQHF	TRBJ1-5	-	15	TRBV4-1	TRBD1
TGTGCCAGCAGCTTATATGGGGAGAGTGAAAAACTGTTTTTT	CASSLYGESEKLFF	TRBJ1-4	-	14	TRBV7-2	-
TGTGCCAGCAGCTTAAACGGGGGGTCGCTATACAATGAGCAGTTCTTC	CASSLNGGSLYNEQFF	TRBJ2-1	-	16	TRBV7-3	TRBD2
TGTGCCAGCAGTGAAAGGGACAGGGGACCCTACGAGCAGTACTTC	CASSERDRGPYEQYF	TRBJ2-7	-	15	TRBV6-1	TRBD1
TGTGCCAGCAGTTCCGCCGGGACAGGGGGACATGAGCAGTTCTTC	CASSSAGTGGHEQFF	TRBJ2-1	-	15	TRBV28	TRBD1
TGTGCCAGCAGCCCCCTGGCGGGATCCACAGATACGCAGTATTTT	CASSPLAGSTDTQYF	TRBJ2-3	-	15	TRBV6-4	-
TGTGCCAGCAGCTTGTCGCCAGGGGGCTGGTATGGCTACACCTTC	CASSLSPGGWYGYTF	TRBJ1-2	-	15	TRBV7-2	TRBD1
TGTGCCAGCAGCTTCGGGGGGCAAAGAAGTCAGCCCCAGCATTTT	CASSFGGQRSQPQHF	TRBJ1-5	-	15	TRBV5-4	-
TGTGCCAGCAGCTTAAGCCTAGCGGGGGATGAGCAGTTCTTC	CASSLSLAGDEQFF	TRBJ2-1	-	14	TRBV7-3	TRBD2
TGCGCCAGCAGCCTCGAAAGTTTGGGCCTTTGGAAGTTCTTC	CASSLESLGLWKFF	TRBJ2-1	once	14	TRBV4-1	-
TGTGCCAGCAGTTTAGTCACGGCGGGTCAGAGCAGGCAGTTCTTC	CASSLVTAGQSRQFF	TRBJ2-1	few	15	TRBV28	-
TGTGCCACTACCGCAGGGGGCATAAATGAGCAGTTCTTC	CATTAGGINEQFF	TRBJ2-1	-	13	TRBV27	TRBD1
TGTGCCAGCCTCCGTGTCAGCGGGGGCCAAGAGACCCAGTACTTC	CASLRVSGGQETQYF	TRBJ2-5	-	15	TRBV2	TRBD2
TGTGCCTGGAGTGTACCCTCAAGCGGCTACTATGGCTACACCTTC	CAWSVPSSGYYGYTF	TRBJ1-2	-	15	TRBV30	-
TGTGCCAGCAGCCAAGCGGGAGGGCCCCCAGATACGCAGTATTTT	CASSQAGGPPDTQYF	TRBJ2-3	once	15	TRBV9	TRBD2
TGTGCCAGCAGTGAAGCGAGAGGACTAGCGGGAGCTTACGAGCAGTACTTC	CASSEARGLAGAYEQYF	TRBJ2-7	-	17	TRBV2	TRBD2
TGCGCCAGCAGCCAGGGACAGGCCTACGAGCAGTACTTC	CASSQGQAYEQYF	TRBJ2-7	once	13	TRBV5-1	TRBD1
TGCGCCAGCAGCTTGACTAGCGGGAGGGGAGACGAGCAGTACTTC	CASSLTSGRGDEQYF	TRBJ2-7	-	15	TRBV5-1	TRBD2
TGTGCCATCAGTGGAGTAGCAGGGACAGTTGGTTCACCCCTCCACTTT	CAISGVAGTVGSPLHF	TRBJ1-6	once	16	TRBV10-3	TRBD1
TGTGCCAGCAGCTTAGGGTCAGGGCCCAGCTACACCTTC	CASSLGSGPSYTF	TRBJ1-2	-	13	TRBV7-2	-
TGCGCCAGCAGTTTCACAGGGGGCTCTGGAAACACCATATATTTT	CASSFTGGSGNTIYF	TRBJ1-3	-	15	TRBV5-1	TRBD1
TGTGCCAGCAGCTCAAGACAAAACCAAGAGACCCAGTACTTC	CASSSRQNQETQYF	TRBJ2-5	-	14	TRBV5-4	-
TGTGCCAGCAGTGGCGCAGGGACAGGGGATCAGCCCCAGCATTTT	CASSGAGTGDQPQHF	TRBJ1-5	once	15	TRBV27	TRBD1
TGTGCCAGCCGGGGGGTAGTCAACTATGGCTACACCTTC	CASRGVVNYGYTF	TRBJ1-2	-	13	TRBV2	-
TGCGCCAGCAGCCCCCGACTAGCGGCAGATACGCAGTATTTT	CASSPRLAADTQYF	TRBJ2-3	-	14	TRBV4-3	TRBD2
TGTGCCAGCCTCCTCCGGACTAGATGGAATGAGCAGTTCTTC	CASLLRTRWNEQFF	TRBJ2-1	-	14	TRBV28	TRBD2
TGTGCCAGCAGTTTGAGTTTTGGGCGCGAGGCTTTCTTT	CASSLSFGREAFF	TRBJ1-1	-	13	TRBV27	-
TGTGCCAGCAGCTTGGACCTTACGAGCTCCTATAATTCACCCCTCCACTTT	CASSLDLTSSYNSPLHF	TRBJ1-6	-	17	TRBV5-5	-
TGTGCCAGCAGCCTCCGGGACAGGGGGCGGTGGGAAAAACTGTTTTTT	CASSLRDRGRWEKLFF	TRBJ1-4	-	16	TRBV13	TRBD1
TGCGCCAGCAGCTTGGGGTCGGGGAAGACTGAAGCTTTCTTT	CASSLGSGKTEAFF	TRBJ1-1	once	14	TRBV5-1	-
TGTGCCAGCAGCCAAGTTGGAAGCGGGTATACAGATACGCAGTATTTT	CASSQVGSGYTDTQYF	TRBJ2-3	-	16	TRBV14	-
TGTGCCAGCAGCTCAGAACTGGGGAGCGGGAGGGACTCCTACGAGCAGTACTTC	CASSSELGSGRDSYEQYF	TRBJ2-7	many	18	TRBV5-4	TRBD2
TGTGCCAGCATCGGAAGGACAGGGGCACTCTACGAGCAGTACTTC	CASIGRTGALYEQYF	TRBJ2-7	-	15	TRBV6-6	TRBD1
TGTGCCAGCAGCAGAAAAGCGGGTTTCCAAGAGACCCAGTACTTC	CASSRKAGFQETQYF	TRBJ2-5	few	15	TRBV6-5	-
TGTGCCAGCAGCGTAGTCCCAGTTATCAACACTGAAGCTTTCTTT	CASSVVPVINTEAFF	TRBJ1-1	few	15	TRBV9	-
TGTGCCAGCAGCGCGACAGGGCTCTATGGCTACACCTTC	CASSATGLYGYTF	TRBJ1-2	-	13	TRBV5-8	TRBD1
TGTGCCAGCACACGGGGAGAAGGAACTGGCTACACCTTC	CASTRGEGTGYTF	TRBJ1-2	-	13	TRBV5-8	-
TGTGCCAGCAGCGTTAGCGTCGGGGAGCTGTTTTTT	CASSVSVGELFF	TRBJ2-2	-	12	TRBV7-3	-
TGCGCCAGCAGCAGACTAGCGGGGCAGGCAGATACGCAGTATTTT	CASSRLAGQADTQYF	TRBJ2-3	-	15	TRBV5-1	TRBD2
TGTGCCAGCAGCCAGGGTGGGGTAGGTTGGGAGCAGTACTTC	CASSQGGVGWEQYF	TRBJ2-7	-	14	TRBV7-9	-
TGCGCCAGCAAGCTCACAGGAAATATTGAAAAACTGTTTTTT	CASKLTGNIEKLFF	TRBJ1-4	few	14	TRBV5-1	-